The clone carrying this T cell receptor (beta chain) was counted ten times or more. Its antigen remains unidentified. TCRdb passed the RT-PCR reads through MiXCR, listing each CDR3 protein once. The repertoire has under 550,000 distinct CDR3 sequences, approximately 7.2% of them found once; the top ten carry about an eighth. The sample is drawn from a study of response to subunit inactivated influenza vaccine. Study-wide points: Authors suggested each seasonal flu vaccination may recruit only limited numbers of new T cells.

This CDR3 contains 13 residues. Between the trimmed V and J ends, which lost 1 base and 2 bases, there was a span of 6 bases. CDR1 is SGHNT and CDR2 is YYREEE in the germline V gene (reference sequence). The clonotype comes from a man between 50 and 70 years old who received an inactivated influenza vaccine. The rearrangement links TRBV5-4 to TRBJ2-5; no firm D call. Material: PBMCs from blood, obtained around 25 months after vaccination. CDR3 nucleotides: TGTGCCAGCAGCTTGTCCGATCAAGAGACCCAGTACTTC. Protein sequence: CASSLSDQETQYF.